Given below is one T cell receptor beta chain in context. Its antigen specificity is not known. The record has no base qualities; no much larger clone is one base away. This record comes from a study of cytomegalovirus exposure and HLA in healthy donors (dated by TCRdb to the late 2010s). Notes on the research overall: An earlier analysis of 587 of the donors reported 276 Gb of sequence data and approximately 110 million unique TCR beta sequences from about 180 million T cells. Roughly 300 gigabases of sequencing data and approximately 80 million unique TCR sequences were included in an early release covering 550 to 650 HLA-typed donors. Among the approximately 400 genotyped donors, around 79% belonged to the genetic ancestry cluster associated with self-reported Caucasian donors. The study aimed to test whether signatures of past pathogen exposure could be identified by cataloging public T cell receptors. The study used immunosequencing to profile the T cell repertoires of 666 subjects and linked those repertoires to cytomegalovirus serostatus. Along with the roughly 700-subject first cohort, a separate validation cohort of over a hundred different subjects was used. To predict cytomegalovirus infection status, the study combined high-throughput TCR immunosequencing, statistical association of individual TCRs with disease status, and machine learning. A later analysis re-analyzed previously published TCR beta repertoires from approximately 670 donors and added high-resolution HLA genotyping to study TCR occurrence patterns. Rather than drawing on any new phenotypic data, the later analysis identified candidate immune exposures from TCR beta sequences and the way those sequences occurred across donors. An earlier analysis of a few hundred of the donors applied high-throughput TCR beta sequencing to assess whether each TCR beta V gene segment acted as functional or pseudogenic. Donor age, sex, ethnicity and CMV serostatus were collected together with the repertoire data. Genome-wide SNP genotypes for about 65% of the 666 donors were used in a later genetic analysis, which treated that subset as a discovery cohort. Every repertoire in the discovery cohort had been generated on one and the same sequencing platform. HLA typing included class I and class II loci at four-digit resolution. Typing coverage differed by locus: A, B, C, DRB1 and DQB1 were typed in about 629-640 donors, DQA1 in about 510, DPA1 in some 610, and DPB1 in just under 480. Five DR-DQ haplotypes were handled as single units for association and clustering because linkage in the cohort was strong. Among some 400 genotyped donors of the cohort, an average of around 250,000 unique TCR beta nucleotide sequences was sequenced per donor, of which about 18% were non-productive. What the research found in general, with its limitations: In a later analysis, several top co-occurrence clusters were reported to appear linked to parvovirus B19, influenza, CMV and Epstein-Barr virus. In a later analysis, HLA-associated TCR beta chains showed more clonal expansion and lower generation probabilities than non-associated chains that were equally common. A later genetic analysis reported fewer N-insertions in productive TCRs among donors in an Asian-associated ancestry cluster than the roughly 700-donor mean. The presence/absence analyses assumed that sequencing depth was roughly uniform across donors, and that assumption may not be true. The authors suggested that the approach could potentially be generalized to other disease states and immunological phenotypes. Across donors, most TCR sequences were observed very rarely, whereas some public TCRs were present in many individuals. In an earlier analysis of around 600 of the donors, most TCR beta V segments appeared in productive rearrangements about 87% or about 30% of the time, broadly matching IMGT annotations. A cluster of highly shared sequence variants was judged likely to be a technical artifact of the sequencing pipeline. Three of the identified cytomegalovirus-associated TCR beta chains were confirmed in vitro to be specific for cytomegalovirus antigens. Some IMGT-functional V segments, including TRBV6-2 and TRBV6-3, could not be distinguished by the 87-base-pair reads and were therefore excluded. Linkage disequilibrium might explain the correlated functional status among segregating V segments, but an unknown experimental factor could not be excluded. Cytomegalovirus status was reported to be diagnosed by the classifier with high specificity and sensitivity in both the original and validation cohorts. In a later genetic analysis, a missense DCLRE1C variant was associated with V-gene and J-gene trimming of TCR beta chains, and the association was replicated in an independent cohort. In a later analysis, the rate of TCR association differed among HLA loci, with DRB1 alleles having the most associated TCRs and HLA-C alleles having the fewest. A further reported finding was that TCR beta sequences accurately predicted the HLA-A and HLA-B alleles for most subjects in the first cohort. Specific HLA alleles were associated with roughly 17,000 TCR beta sequences at a false discovery rate of 0.05 in a later analysis. Assigning TCR associations to individual alleles was difficult when HLA alleles, especially DR and DQ, strongly co-occurred. In the study, about 150 TCR beta chains were listed as associated with cytomegalovirus. CMV serostatus was the only immune exposure information available for the cohort. A later analysis found that most CMV-associated TCR beta chains appeared HLA-restricted, with HLA associations seemingly driven largely by CMV exposure. HLA typing was unavailable for some donors at each locus, so association tests used only the typed subset. Over 15 rarely observed V segments, including chromosome 9 orphons, were excluded from the earlier analysis of a few hundred of the donors because counts were too low. Only TCR beta chains were sequenced in this cohort, and the absence of alpha or paired-chain data limited detectable features.

The cohort was made up of approximately 670 healthy bone marrow donors. At the time of sampling, every cohort member was nominally healthy, though immune exposures that went unrecorded were likely present. The donor was CMV seronegative and belonged to the group of 350 or so seronegative cohort members. A peripheral blood sample was collected from each donor, and TCR beta sequencing was performed on peripheral blood mononuclear cells. Genomic DNA was extracted from the blood cell samples with the Qiagen DNeasy Blood Extraction Kit. At the junction V is shortened by 2 bases and J by 3 bases, with 10 bases in between. The CDR3 goes from the cysteine to the phenylalanine over 14 residues. The kept DNA is CDR3 alone, 42 bases in frame from the first base. Reading the germline V gene (reference sequence) gives CDR1 MNHEY and CDR2 SMNVEV. Library construction relied on the immunoSEQ multiplex PCR assay. A mixture of 60 forward primers for TCR Vbeta segments and 13 reverse primers for TCR Jbeta segments was used in the multiplex PCR. The CDR3 region of rearranged TCR beta genes was amplified from genomic DNA by a multiplex PCR assay. Amplified TCR beta libraries were sequenced as 87-base-pair reads on the Illumina HiSeq System. In the paper's pipeline: Across the 666 repertoires, a later analysis counted 80 million or so unique TCR beta chains, some 11 million of which were shared by at least two donors. Raw reads were error-corrected and collapsed into unique sequences with a nearest-neighbor algorithm that merged closely related sequences to remove PCR and sequencing errors. V, D and J gene segments were assigned by aligning CDR3 sequences to IMGT reference sequences. For a sequence to be retained, a match of at least six nucleotides to both a V gene segment and a J gene segment was required. A rearrangement counted as productive if the CDR3 had no stop codons and remained in frame with V and J, and every other rearrangement counted as non-productive. Following IMGT convention, CDR3 was defined as the stretch from the second conserved V-encoded cysteine up to the conserved J-encoded phenylalanine. The earlier analysis of 450 to 750 of the donors excluded any sequence lacking an unambiguous match to a single V gene segment. In an earlier analysis of 587 of the donors, a V segment was called functional when productive rearrangements were above 56.7%, and segregating when the standard deviation between donors exceeded 5%. A statistical classification framework was built for diagnosing cytomegalovirus status from the catalog of TCR beta chain sequences. A later analysis assigned V and J genes by comparing TCR nucleotide sequences with IMGT/GENE-DB human TR gene sequences. Using the TCRdist pipeline, a later analysis assigned CDR3 sequences along with most-parsimonious VDJ recombination scenarios. A later analysis defined each TCR beta chain by its CDR3 amino acid sequence plus V-gene family, and excluded reads lacking a unique V-gene family. As a way to deal with suspected cross-contamination and a sequencing artifact, a later analysis dropped 640 or so nucleotide sequences that were highly shared and had low generation probability. In a later analysis, a clonal expansion index was calculated for each public chain from normalized within-repertoire ranks of inferred template counts. Generation probabilities in a later analysis came from a VDJ recombination model fitted to out-of-frame rearrangements, and those results were checked against IGoR. In a later analysis, hypergeometric tests were used to score TCR-TCR, TCR-HLA and TCR-CMV co-occurrence, with a repertoire-size bias correction applied to TCR pairs. In a later analysis, false discovery rates were estimated by permuting HLA or CMV assignments 20 times. A later analysis grouped co-occurring TCRs with DBSCAN, adding TCRdist sequence similarity when clustering within HLA-allele-positive subsets. Repertoires with fewer than 30,000 or more than 120,000 public chains were left out of co-occurrence clustering, as were a few repertoires with anomalous nucleotide sharing. In its TCRdb copy, this immuneACCESS table keeps in-frame sequences only and misses some clones. Where compared with another copy, unresolved V genes explain less than half of these, and the others have no known cause. The V and J calls and clone size were taken over from that table, and D and trimming were inferred from the DNA. This sample gives 130,000 to 150,000 clones in total; roughly 79% of them show up just once. About 1.7% of the sample is in the top ten clones.

The receptor comes from a woman in her twenties or thirties in good health and CMV-seronegative. Sequencing used PBMCs. Recombination joined TRBV27 with TRBJ1-1; the D gene identity is not certain. For the CDR3, the sequence is CASSLIGGHTEAFF. The DNA is TGTGCCAGCAGTTTAATTGGTGGGCACACTGAAGCTTTCTTT.